This entry lists 31 T cell receptor beta chains sequenced from one sample in a study of vaccination effects on CD4 cells after COVID-19. These receptors' targets are unknown. Sequencing in the ViraFEST assay came after antigen-specific CD4+ T cells had been expanded with viral peptide pools, which were used to stimulate PBMC. Culture lasted roughly 9 days before CD4+ T cell isolation. Two-dose BNT162b2 or mRNA-1273 vaccination was given to participants. The protocol was immunoSEQ multiplex PCR, while the TCRdb copy is restricted to in-frame clones and leaves out a portion. The sample lists some 30,000 clones, 74% occurring once. Specimen: CD4+ T cells from PBMCs cultured with HCoV-229E spike peptides, collected after COVID-19 vaccination. These receptor sequences come from a human donor who received a COVID-19 vaccine.

This clone appeared a single time. The chain couples TRBV4-2 to TRBJ1-4; a possible D gene is TRBD1 (6 bases). Germline V gene sequence: CDR1 LGHNA, CDR2 YNFKEQ. The length of the CDR3 is 15 residues. Trimming removed 1 base at V and 7 bases at J, with 13 bases between. The CDR3 nucleotides are TGTGCCAGCAGCCAAGTGGGACACACAATTGAAAAACTGTTTTTT. It is translated as CASSQVGHTIEKLFF.

The V call is TRBV2, the J call TRBJ2-1; 10 nucleotides match TRBD2. V trimming: 8 bases; J trimming: 3 bases; junction bases outside the gene matches: 7. Germline values: CDR1 SNHLY, CDR2 FYNNEI. The CDR3 loop spans 15 amino acids. The CDR3 here is CASGSQRGGYNEQFF. The CDR3 DNA sequence: TGTGCCAGCGGTAGTCAGCGGGGGGGCTACAATGAGCAGTTCTTC.

V usage is TRBV21-1 and J usage is TRBJ2-5. TRBV21-1 is termed a pseudogene. The CDR3 covers 13 residues. This CDR3 reads CASSFWGRETQYF. CDR3 bases: TGTGCCAGCAGCTTCTGGGGGAGAGAGACCCAGTACTTC.

The V gene is TRBV18, the J gene TRBJ1-1; D is unresolved. The CDR3 runs 16 residues. Trimming pared 3 bases from V and 0 bases from J, leaving 14 bases between. Looked up from germline, CDR1 is KGHSH and CDR2 is LQKENI. The CDR3 region is CASSPVDPGMNTEAFF. The CDR3 DNA sequence: TGTGCCAGCTCACCGGTAGATCCAGGAATGAACACTGAAGCTTTCTTT.

This rearrangement joins TRBV6-1 to TRBJ2-2; no clear D. This CDR3 has 16 amino acids. The V end lost 2 bases, the J end lost 8 bases, and 18 bases lay between the germline ends. Germline loops: CDR1 MNHNS, CDR2 SASEGT. This CDR3 is CASSEIGQPPRGELFF. CDR3 in DNA: TGTGCCAGCAGTGAAATTGGGCAGCCTCCTAGGGGGGAGCTGTTTTTT.

This clone appeared a single time. The chain is built from TRBV3-1 (or the pseudogene TRBV3-2) and TRBJ2-1; 8 bases agree with TRBD2. With 2 bases clipped from V and 8 bases from J, the junction kept 20 bases outside the gene matches. The CDR3 is 19 amino acids. Germline CDR1 reads LGHDT; CDR2 reads YNNKEL (reference sequence). CDR3 coding DNA: TGTGCCAGCAGCCAAAGCCTTCTCGCGGGGGGCCCCAAAAGGGATGAGCAGTTCTTC. Translated: CASSQSLLAGGPKRDEQFF.

J is TRBJ1-2 and V is TRBV7-9, with 10 bases matching TRBD1. V lost 5 bases to trimming and J lost 4 bases; unmatched junction nucleotides: 16. Germline lookup yields CDR1 SEHNR and CDR2 FQNEAQ (reference sequence). The CDR3 has 18 residues. The CDR3 is CASSAWSTGTGALYGYTF. DNA for the CDR3: TGTGCCAGCAGCGCCTGGTCTACCGGGACAGGGGCCCTCTATGGCTACACCTTC.

This clone turned up a few times. In DNA, the CDR3 is TGTGCCAGCAGCGCGCGACTAGCGGGGGGGCCGAAGTCCTACAATGAGCAGTTCTTC. Its translation is CASSARLAGGPKSYNEQFF. The chain uses TRBV7-2 and TRBJ2-1; TRBD2 matches at 14 bases. The CDR3 spans 19 residues. Germline lookup yields CDR1 SGHTA and CDR2 FQGNSA. With V trimmed by 5 bases and J by 1 base, 10 bases remained unmatched.

This clone has a handful of counts. This sequence joins TRBV2 and TRBJ2-3, with TRBD2 matching over 7 bases. Germline V gene sequence: CDR1 SNHLY, CDR2 FYNNEI. The CDR3 extends over 14 amino acids. Unmatched junction bases numbered 12, after V lost 7 bases and J lost 8 bases. CDR3 in amino acids: CASMRGSDTTTQYF. The DNA of the CDR3 is TGTGCCAGCATGCGCGGGAGTGATACCACTACGCAGTATTTT.

The V call is TRBV11-3, the J call TRBJ1-1, with unresolved D. The CDR3 has 13 amino acids. V was shortened by 4 bases and J by 2 bases, with 8 bases between the two germline ends. Germline CDR1 reads SGHNT; CDR2 reads YENEEA. Here the CDR3 DNA reads TGTGCCAGCAGCTCCTGGACTAACACTGAAGCTTTCTTT. Its translation: CASSSWTNTEAFF.

V is TRBV6-5 and J is TRBJ2-1, with 10 bases aligning to TRBD2. The CDR3 totals 16 residues. The germline gives CDR1 MNHEY, CDR2 SVGAGI. V trimming: 4 bases; J trimming: 7 bases; junction bases outside the gene matches: 10. The CDR3 DNA is TGTGCCAGCAGTTGGGTGGCTAGCGGGAGCCAGAATGAGCAGTTCTTC. The encoded protein is CASSWVASGSQNEQFF.

This chain uses TRBV6-5 with TRBJ1-1; D is uncertain. This CDR3 has 16 residues. The germline V and J ends were trimmed by 0 bases and 3 bases, with 14 bases remaining between them. Germline V lookup: CDR1 MNHEY, CDR2 SVGAGI. CDR3 nucleotides: TGTGCCAGCAGTTACTCGCCTCGGGGATCTCACACTGAAGCTTTCTTT. Its protein is CASSYSPRGSHTEAFF.

The chain links TRBV5-4 to TRBJ2-3; perhaps TRBD2 as D (5 bases). The CDR3 length is 15 residues. CDR1 SGHNT and CDR2 YYREEE come from the germline V gene (reference sequence). Trimming removed 1 base at V and 4 bases at J, with 13 bases between. CDR3 region: CASSLSGSGADTQYF. CDR3 DNA sequence: TGTGCCAGCAGCTTGAGTGGGAGTGGCGCAGATACGCAGTATTTT.

This sequence joins TRBV6-5 and TRBJ1-3, with 11 bases lining up with TRBD1. V lost 2 bases, J lost 4 bases, and 4 bases stayed unmatched. This CDR3 region has 16 residues. The V gene's germline CDR1 is MNHEY and CDR2 SVGAGI. The CDR3 DNA is TGTGCCAGCAGTTACGGACAGGGGGCGTGGGGAAACACCATATATTTT. It yields the protein CASSYGQGAWGNTIYF.

The table lists this clone with a few counts. V and J are TRBV5-1 and TRBJ1-3; 10 bases match TRBD1. The CDR3 sequence is 16 residues long. V was pared by 0 bases and J by 4 bases, with 4 bases of the junction left unmatched. Germline-derived CDR1 and CDR2 are SGHRS and YFSETQ. CDR3 loop: CASSLATGGTGNTIYF. CDR3 nucleotides: TGCGCCAGCAGCTTGGCGACAGGGGGCACGGGAAACACCATATATTTT.

The chain's CDR3 is CASSLDRLWGYTF. The DNA for the CDR3 is TGTGCCAGCAGCTTAGACAGGCTTTGGGGCTACACCTTC. The chain carries TRBV7-2 and TRBJ1-2, with D possibly TRBD1 on 5 matching bases. Germline-derived CDR1 and CDR2 are SGHTA and FQGNSA. This CDR3 comprises 13 residues. V dropped 1 base and J dropped 8 bases, with 11 bases sitting between them.

The chain recombines TRBV6-1 with TRBJ1-1; 9 bases align to TRBD1. Germline lookup yields CDR1 MNHNS and CDR2 SASEGT. J gave up 11 bases and V 5 bases, and 6 bases lay outside the gene matches. The CDR3 contains 12 residues. CDR3 protein: CASSRDREGAFF. The DNA for the CDR3 is TGTGCCAGCAGTCGGGACAGGGAAGGTGCTTTCTTT.

The chain links TRBV6-5 to TRBJ2-1; 12 bases are a match to TRBD2. The CDR3 contains 16 residues. Germline CDR1 MNHEY, CDR2 SVGAGI. V was pared by 0 bases and J by 5 bases, with 2 bases of the junction left unmatched. The CDR3 sequence is CASSYSSSGGDNEQFF. The CDR3 DNA reads as TGTGCCAGCAGTTACTCATCTAGCGGGGGGGACAATGAGCAGTTCTTC.

This clone was counted once. V and J are TRBV6-5 and TRBJ2-7; D ambiguous. Per germline, CDR1 MNHEY and CDR2 SVGAGI. This CDR3 spans 13 amino acids. V lost 7 bases, J lost 4 bases, and 14 bases lay in between. The CDR3 loop is CASTSPLLYEQYF. The DNA for the CDR3 is TGTGCCAGCACCTCCCCACTACTATACGAGCAGTACTTC.

This clone was counted only a few times. The V and J genes are TRBV6-5 and TRBJ2-7; 7 bases fit TRBD2. The trim removed 6 bases at V and 4 bases at J, leaving 9 bases unmatched. The CDR3 loop spans 14 amino acids. CDR1 and CDR2 (germline): MNHEY, SVGAGI. CDR3 region: CASRRAGDAYEQYF. Here the CDR3 DNA reads TGTGCCAGCAGGAGGGCGGGAGATGCGTACGAGCAGTACTTC.

V usage is TRBV5-1 and J usage is TRBJ1-2; D is unresolved. The germline gives CDR1 SGHRS, CDR2 YFSETQ. The CDR3 loop spans 14 amino acids. Deletions cut 0 bases from V and 0 bases from J, with 6 bases between. This chain's CDR3 is CASSLDSSNYGYTF. The CDR3 DNA reads TGCGCCAGCAGCTTGGACAGTTCTAACTATGGCTACACCTTC.

The chain recombines TRBV7-2 with TRBJ2-1, with a tentative D call TRBD2 (6 bases). The V gene's germline CDR1 is SGHTA and CDR2 FQGNSA. Trimming stripped 1 base from V and 1 base from J, with 11 bases between. This CDR3 comprises 16 residues. CDR3 nucleotides: TGTGCCAGCAGCTTAGGCCTGGGGGGATCCTACAATGAGCAGTTCTTC. Translated: CASSLGLGGSYNEQFF. The whole variable domain, filled in from reference TRBV7-2 and TRBJ2-1, reads GAGVSQSPSNKVTEKGKDVELRCDPISGHTALYWYRQSLGQGLEFLIYFQGNSAPDKSGLPSDRFSAERTGGSVSTLTIQRTQQEDSAVYLCASSLGLGGSYNEQFFGPGTRLTVL.

For the CDR3, the DNA is TGCGCCAGCAGCTTGGAAAGCGGGAGGGCCGGGGACACAGATACGCAGTATTTT. It is translated as CASSLESGRAGDTDTQYF. The genes are TRBV5-1 and TRBJ2-3; TRBD2 matches 10 bases. V lost 0 bases and J lost 2; bases outside the gene matches: 9. The CDR3 extends over 18 amino acids. Germline V gene data show CDR1 as SGHRS and CDR2 as YFSETQ.

The genes are TRBV29-1 and TRBJ1-2, with D possibly being TRBD1 (6 bases). V was clipped by 4 bases and J by 7 bases, with 16 bases between them. CDR1 and CDR2 from the germline V gene are SQVTM and ANQGSEA. The CDR3 sequence is 13 residues long. The CDR3 spells CSVAATGWGGYTF. DNA for the CDR3: TGCAGCGTTGCCGCAACAGGGTGGGGTGGCTACACCTTC.

V gene TRBV5-4 combines with J gene TRBJ1-2; D might be TRBD1 (5 bases). V lost 3 bases and J lost 2, with 8 bases in between. CDR1 and CDR2 from the germline V gene are SGHNT and YYREEE (reference sequence). The CDR3 runs to 13 residues. The DNA of the CDR3 is TGTGCCAGCAGCTGGGACGGCAACTATGGCTACACCTTC. Translation gives CASSWDGNYGYTF.

The chain carries TRBV6-4 and TRBJ1-5, with a possible D match to TRBD1 (5 bases). Deletions cut 3 bases from V and 6 bases from J, with 12 bases between. CDR3 length equals 14 residues. From germline, CDR1 is MRHNA and CDR2 SNTAGT. The CDR3 loop is CASSEWGSGQPQHF. In DNA, the CDR3 is TGTGCCAGCAGTGAGTGGGGCTCGGGTCAGCCCCAGCATTTT.

J is TRBJ1-5 and V is TRBV30, with TRBD1 as a possible D gene (5 bases). Trimming cost V 2 bases and J 4 bases, with 12 bases left between them. Germline V gives CDR1 GTSNPN, CDR2 SVGIG (reference sequence). CDR3 length: 14 residues. CDR3 protein: CAWSRQTANQPQHF. In DNA, the CDR3 is TGTGCCTGGAGTCGCCAGACAGCGAATCAGCCCCAGCATTTT.

Concerning this clone: The same CDR3 also results from other DNA sequences found in this sample. This chain uses TRBV5-8 with TRBJ1-5, with TRBD1 identical over 7 bases. V was clipped by 1 base and J by 5 bases; unmatched bases: 6. Germline CDR1 reads SGHTS; CDR2 reads YDEGEE. The CDR3 totals 15 residues. CDR3 protein: CASSLYRGGDQPQHF. In DNA form, the CDR3 reads TGTGCCAGCAGCTTGTACAGGGGAGGGGATCAGCCCCAGCATTTT.

This chain uses TRBV11-2 with TRBJ2-3; 10 bases are a match to TRBD2. Germline-derived CDR1 and CDR2 are SGHAT and FQNNGV. The CDR3 is made up of 14 amino acids. Losses at the gene ends were 5 bases for V and 3 bases for J; bases not matched to a gene: 2. In DNA, the CDR3 is TGTGCCAGCAGCCATAGCGGGAGGACAGATACGCAGTATTTT. As protein: CASSHSGRTDTQYF.

This clone showed up just a few times. The chain carries TRBV7-2 and TRBJ2-1, with 7 bases aligning to TRBD2. The trim removed 5 bases at V and 6 bases at J, leaving 13 bases unmatched. Germline CDR1 and CDR2: SGHTA and FQGNSA. This CDR3 has 16 amino acids. The CDR3 is CASSHRGLRGTNEQFF. The CDR3 DNA reads TGTGCCAGCAGCCACCGAGGGTTGCGGGGGACCAATGAGCAGTTCTTC.

The chain joins TRBV6-5 to TRBJ2-7; D possibly corresponds to TRBD1 (5 bases). CDR1 is MNHEY and CDR2 is SVGAGI in the germline V gene. This CDR3 contains 13 residues. Trimming removed 10 bases from V and 0 bases from J, with 13 bases in between. CDR3 protein: CATLKDNSYEQYF. The CDR3 DNA is TGTGCCACCCTAAAGGACAACTCCTACGAGCAGTACTTC.